The rows below give T cell receptor beta chains drawn from one sample of a study of T cell repertoires in cytomegalovirus infection. MiXCR, applied by TCRdb to the reads, yields one record per CDR3 protein. The sample has approximately 280,000 distinct CDR3 sequences; roughly a fifth are singletons. Their antigens remain unidentified. The material was cultured PBMCs, obtained from culture after CMV antigen stimulation. Source of these receptors: a human donor in good health (CMV status not recorded). Some clones in this sample may be carry-over from other donors' samples. Each CDR3 is given with its conserved first and last residue. The D gene is left open where the match is weak. Clone size is stated in some rows and not others, as once, few, many or a class when expanded.

v_call: TRBV12-3/TRBV12-4; clone_size: few; j_call: TRBJ2-1; cdr3_length: 12; d_call: -; cdr3_nt: TGTGCCAGCAGACGGACGCAGGGTGAGCAGTTCTTC; cdr3_aa: CASRRTQGEQFF
v_call: TRBV5-4; clone_size: -; j_call: TRBJ2-7; cdr3_length: 13; d_call: -; cdr3_nt: TGTGCCAGCAGCTGGGGGAGTCGTTACGAGCAGTACTTC; cdr3_aa: CASSWGSRYEQYF
v_call: TRBV27; clone_size: -; j_call: TRBJ1-5; cdr3_length: 14; d_call: -; cdr3_nt: TGTGCCAGCAGTTTTGTGTCTGGTACTCAGCCCCAGCATTTT; cdr3_aa: CASSFVSGTQPQHF
v_call: TRBV7-8; clone_size: many; j_call: TRBJ1-6; cdr3_length: 15; d_call: -; cdr3_nt: TGTGCCAGCAGCCGAGAAGGGGTCCCTGGTTTCCCCCTCCACTTT; cdr3_aa: CASSREGVPGFPLHF
v_call: TRBV3-1; clone_size: -; j_call: TRBJ2-1; cdr3_length: 13; d_call: -; cdr3_nt: TGTGCCAGCAGGAGGGGTTCGGGCGGTGAGCAGTTCTTC; cdr3_aa: CASRRGSGGEQFF
v_call: TRBV30; clone_size: -; j_call: TRBJ1-2; cdr3_length: 12; d_call: -; cdr3_nt: TGTGCCTGGGGACAGACCTATCGCGGCTACACCTTC; cdr3_aa: CAWGQTYRGYTF
v_call: TRBV5-4; clone_size: few; j_call: TRBJ2-3; cdr3_length: 17; d_call: TRBD2; cdr3_nt: TGTGCCAGCAGCCCTGGGGGCGGGAGGCTTAGCACAGATACGCAGTATTTT; cdr3_aa: CASSPGGGRLSTDTQYF
v_call: TRBV12-3/TRBV12-4; clone_size: -; j_call: TRBJ1-5; cdr3_length: 15; d_call: -; cdr3_nt: TGTGCCAGCAGTTTTGGCCGCAGGGCAAGTCAGCCCCAGCATTTT; cdr3_aa: CASSFGRRASQPQHF
v_call: TRBV7-2; clone_size: -; j_call: TRBJ2-7; cdr3_length: 15; d_call: TRBD2; cdr3_nt: TGTGCCAGCAGCTTCCAAGCGGGAGAGATCTACGAGCAGTACTTC; cdr3_aa: CASSFQAGEIYEQYF
v_call: TRBV5-1; clone_size: many; j_call: TRBJ2-2; cdr3_length: 13; d_call: -; cdr3_nt: TGCGCCAGCAGCTTGCTGGGCGTCGGGGAGCTGTTTTTT; cdr3_aa: CASSLLGVGELFF
v_call: TRBV10-3; clone_size: few; j_call: TRBJ2-1; cdr3_length: 16; d_call: TRBD2; cdr3_nt: TGTGCCATCAGTGATCGGACTAGCGGGAGGGCCGGTGAGCAGTTCTTC; cdr3_aa: CAISDRTSGRAGEQFF
v_call: TRBV6-5; clone_size: -; j_call: TRBJ1-1; cdr3_length: 14; d_call: -; cdr3_nt: TGTGCCAGCAGTTACGACAGAATGAACACTGAAGCTTTCTTT; cdr3_aa: CASSYDRMNTEAFF
v_call: TRBV28; clone_size: few; j_call: TRBJ2-1; cdr3_length: 13; d_call: TRBD1; cdr3_nt: TGTGCCAGCAGTTTGGCTCTGGACAGGGGCTCATTCTTC; cdr3_aa: CASSLALDRGSFF
v_call: TRBV7-9; clone_size: once; j_call: TRBJ2-3; cdr3_length: 15; d_call: -; cdr3_nt: TGTGCCAGCAGCTTATTAGGTCTCAACACAGATACGCAGTATTTT; cdr3_aa: CASSLLGLNTDTQYF
v_call: TRBV2; clone_size: -; j_call: TRBJ1-1; cdr3_length: 14; d_call: -; cdr3_nt: TGTGCCAGCAGTGGTCCATCTGAACTCTCTGAAGCTTTCTTT; cdr3_aa: CASSGPSELSEAFF
v_call: TRBV7-9; clone_size: many; j_call: TRBJ2-2; cdr3_length: 11; d_call: -; cdr3_nt: TGTGCCAGCAGCTTACGCGGGGAGCTGTTTTTT; cdr3_aa: CASSLRGELFF
v_call: TRBV4-1; clone_size: many; j_call: TRBJ2-5; cdr3_length: 16; d_call: -; cdr3_nt: TGCGCCAGCAGCCAAGGAAGGATAGGGGACGAAGAGACCCAGTACTTC; cdr3_aa: CASSQGRIGDEETQYF
v_call: TRBV7-9; clone_size: few; j_call: TRBJ2-7; cdr3_length: 16; d_call: TRBD2; cdr3_nt: TGTGCCAGCAGCATATATACTAGCGGGAGGGCCTACGAGCAGTACTTC; cdr3_aa: CASSIYTSGRAYEQYF
v_call: TRBV7-2; clone_size: many; j_call: TRBJ2-7; cdr3_length: 24; d_call: -; cdr3_nt: TGTGCCAGCAGCTTAGGCGGTATAGTTGCGGGTTCATCCCCAATTATTAAGGTGGGTTACGAGCAGTACTTC; cdr3_aa: CASSLGGIVAGSSPIIKVGYEQYF
v_call: TRBV24-1; clone_size: few; j_call: TRBJ2-4; cdr3_length: 14; d_call: TRBD1; cdr3_nt: TGTGCCACCAGTGATTCCTTGACAGGGGGTATTCAGTACTTC; cdr3_aa: CATSDSLTGGIQYF
v_call: TRBV6-1; clone_size: few; j_call: TRBJ2-7; cdr3_length: 15; d_call: -; cdr3_nt: TGTGCCAGCATTGGGCAGGGGTCACGCATCTACGAGCAGTACTTC; cdr3_aa: CASIGQGSRIYEQYF
v_call: TRBV7-2; clone_size: once; j_call: TRBJ2-7; cdr3_length: 16; d_call: TRBD2; cdr3_nt: TGTGCCAGCAGCTTGGGGACTAGCGGGCTCGGCTACGAGCAGTACTTC; cdr3_aa: CASSLGTSGLGYEQYF
v_call: TRBV4-3; clone_size: -; j_call: TRBJ2-7; cdr3_length: 14; d_call: TRBD2; cdr3_nt: TGCGCCAGCAGCCAAGTAGCGGGAGGGAGGGAGCAGTACTTC; cdr3_aa: CASSQVAGGREQYF
v_call: TRBV27; clone_size: -; j_call: TRBJ2-4; cdr3_length: 17; d_call: -; cdr3_nt: TGTGCCAGCAGCCCTTTAACTGGAGGGGTAGCCAAAAACATTCAGTACTTC; cdr3_aa: CASSPLTGGVAKNIQYF
v_call: TRBV29-1; clone_size: few; j_call: TRBJ2-1; cdr3_length: 18; d_call: TRBD2; cdr3_nt: TGCAGCGTGGCCGGGACTAGCGGGGCCAGAAGCTCCTACAATGAGCAGTTCTTC; cdr3_aa: CSVAGTSGARSSYNEQFF
v_call: TRBV20-1; clone_size: -; j_call: TRBJ1-2; cdr3_length: 12; d_call: -; cdr3_nt: TGCAGTGCTCCCGACCGTGCCCATGGCTACACCTTC; cdr3_aa: CSAPDRAHGYTF
v_call: TRBV7-8; clone_size: many; j_call: TRBJ2-7; cdr3_length: 17; d_call: TRBD2; cdr3_nt: TGTGCCAGCAGCTTATTTAATTCGGGGGGTGGGTCCTACGAGCAGTACTTC; cdr3_aa: CASSLFNSGGGSYEQYF
v_call: TRBV7-9; clone_size: -; j_call: TRBJ1-2; cdr3_length: 11; d_call: -; cdr3_nt: TGTGCCAGCAGCTTAGCGGCTGGCTACACCTTC; cdr3_aa: CASSLAAGYTF
v_call: TRBV7-9; clone_size: few; j_call: TRBJ2-3; cdr3_length: 15; d_call: -; cdr3_nt: TGTGCCAGCAGCTTGGCAGGAGATAGCGCAGATACGCAGTATTTT; cdr3_aa: CASSLAGDSADTQYF
v_call: TRBV2; clone_size: few; j_call: TRBJ2-3; cdr3_length: 16; d_call: TRBD2; cdr3_nt: TGTGCCAGCAGTGAAGTTATGGCGGGAGTAACAGATACGCAGTATTTT; cdr3_aa: CASSEVMAGVTDTQYF
v_call: TRBV7-2; clone_size: many; j_call: TRBJ2-3; cdr3_length: 15; d_call: TRBD2; cdr3_nt: TGTGCCAGCAGCCGACTAGCGGGACACACAGATACGCAGTATTTT; cdr3_aa: CASSRLAGHTDTQYF
v_call: TRBV7-8; clone_size: many; j_call: TRBJ2-3; cdr3_length: 16; d_call: TRBD2; cdr3_nt: TGTGCCAGCAGCAACCTACTAGCGGGAGAGCCAGATACGCAGTATTTT; cdr3_aa: CASSNLLAGEPDTQYF
v_call: TRBV20-1; clone_size: -; j_call: TRBJ2-2; cdr3_length: 14; d_call: -; cdr3_nt: TGCAGTGCGTCCGGGACTTCAAACACCGGGGAGCTGTTTTTT; cdr3_aa: CSASGTSNTGELFF
v_call: TRBV6-1; clone_size: -; j_call: TRBJ2-5; cdr3_length: 15; d_call: TRBD1; cdr3_nt: TGTGCCAGCAGTCCAGGGACAGGGGTTTTTGAGACCCAGTACTTC; cdr3_aa: CASSPGTGVFETQYF
v_call: TRBV7-9; clone_size: few; j_call: TRBJ2-3; cdr3_length: 15; d_call: -; cdr3_nt: TGTGCCAGCAGCCCGCGGGTGCCCCGCACAGATACGCAGTATTTT; cdr3_aa: CASSPRVPRTDTQYF
v_call: TRBV5-4; clone_size: -; j_call: TRBJ1-2; cdr3_length: 15; d_call: TRBD1; cdr3_nt: TGTGCCAGCAGCTTATCCCGGGACAGCTCCTATGGCTACACCTTC; cdr3_aa: CASSLSRDSSYGYTF
v_call: TRBV12-3/TRBV12-4; clone_size: few; j_call: TRBJ2-2; cdr3_length: 12; d_call: -; cdr3_nt: TGTGCCAGCAGTTATTCCGGCGGGGAGCTGTTTTTT; cdr3_aa: CASSYSGGELFF
v_call: TRBV12-3/TRBV12-4; clone_size: -; j_call: TRBJ1-2; cdr3_length: 15; d_call: TRBD1; cdr3_nt: TGTGCCAGCAGACTCTGGACCGGGACAGGGTGGGGCTACACCTTC; cdr3_aa: CASRLWTGTGWGYTF
v_call: TRBV5-1; clone_size: few; j_call: TRBJ1-1; cdr3_length: 14; d_call: TRBD1; cdr3_nt: TGCGCCAGCAGCTCACCGGGACAGGGATCTGAAGCTTTCTTT; cdr3_aa: CASSSPGQGSEAFF
v_call: TRBV20-1; clone_size: few; j_call: TRBJ2-1; cdr3_length: 17; d_call: TRBD2; cdr3_nt: TGCAGTGCTAGAGATAGACTAGCGGGAGGCGGGTACAATGAGCAGTTCTTC; cdr3_aa: CSARDRLAGGGYNEQFF
v_call: TRBV7-2; clone_size: many; j_call: TRBJ2-2; cdr3_length: 17; d_call: TRBD2; cdr3_nt: TGTGCCAGCAGCCCTATGGGAGGGACCGGTGGGACCGGGGAGCTGTTTTTT; cdr3_aa: CASSPMGGTGGTGELFF
v_call: TRBV6-2/TRBV6-3; clone_size: many; j_call: TRBJ2-7; cdr3_length: 16; d_call: TRBD1; cdr3_nt: TGTGCCAGCATCCCCACACGCCGGGACAGGTACTACGAGCAGTACTTC; cdr3_aa: CASIPTRRDRYYEQYF
v_call: TRBV4-3; clone_size: -; j_call: TRBJ2-2; cdr3_length: 16; d_call: TRBD1; cdr3_nt: TGCGCCAGCAGCCAAGATCGGGCAGGGGGCTTCGGGGAGCTGTTTTTT; cdr3_aa: CASSQDRAGGFGELFF
v_call: TRBV6-1; clone_size: many; j_call: TRBJ2-3; cdr3_length: 14; d_call: -; cdr3_nt: TGTGCCACCCACCAAATTACAGGGTTCCATACGCAGTATTTT; cdr3_aa: CATHQITGFHTQYF
v_call: TRBV11-3; clone_size: -; j_call: TRBJ2-1; cdr3_length: 15; d_call: -; cdr3_nt: TGTGCCAGCAGCTCCGGGACTCGCTCCTACAATGAGCAGTTCTTC; cdr3_aa: CASSSGTRSYNEQFF
v_call: TRBV20-1; clone_size: -; j_call: TRBJ2-1; cdr3_length: 12; d_call: TRBD2; cdr3_nt: TGCAGTGCTAGCACTAGCGGTAATGAGCAGTTCTTC; cdr3_aa: CSASTSGNEQFF
v_call: TRBV6-6; clone_size: few; j_call: TRBJ1-1; cdr3_length: 13; d_call: -; cdr3_nt: TGTGCCAGCAGCCCAGGGGTTTATCTTGGAGCTTTCTTT; cdr3_aa: CASSPGVYLGAFF
v_call: TRBV7-2; clone_size: many; j_call: TRBJ2-1; cdr3_length: 15; d_call: TRBD2; cdr3_nt: TGTGCCAGCAGCCCGCCGGGACTAGCGGGAAGTGAGCAGTTCTTC; cdr3_aa: CASSPPGLAGSEQFF
v_call: TRBV7-2; clone_size: many; j_call: TRBJ2-7; cdr3_length: 15; d_call: -; cdr3_nt: TGTGCCAGCAGCAAGACAGCGGAGAGCTCCTACGAGCAGTACTTC; cdr3_aa: CASSKTAESSYEQYF
v_call: TRBV23-1; clone_size: few; j_call: TRBJ2-3; cdr3_length: 17; d_call: TRBD2; cdr3_nt: TGCGCCAGCAGTCCTCCATTAGCGGGAAGGGTGACAGATACGCAGTATTTT; cdr3_aa: CASSPPLAGRVTDTQYF
v_call: TRBV29-1; clone_size: few; j_call: TRBJ2-5; cdr3_length: 12; d_call: -; cdr3_nt: TGCAGCGTTGATGGCCTGGAAGAGACCCAGTACTTC; cdr3_aa: CSVDGLEETQYF